Listed below are T cell receptor beta chains from one sample, sequenced in a study of T cell repertoires in aging, cancer and after chemotherapy. TCRdb called the multiplex PCR reads again in MiXCR, with one record for every CDR3 protein. In the table there are over 8,500 distinct CDR3 sequences, approximately 25% of which are singletons. The specimen sequenced was blood. The receptors shown here come from a human donor in good health. The CDR3 runs from the conserved cysteine through the conserved F or W. A D gene is named only where the DNA matches it firmly. The size field is filled for only some rows; it gives once, few, many or a size class.

V	size	J	D	DNA	CDR3
TRBV12-3/TRBV12-4	medium-sized	TRBJ2-7	TRBD2	TGTGCCAGCAGCAGGACTAGCGGACCATACGAGCAGTACTTC	CASSRTSGPYEQYF
TRBV20-1	few	TRBJ2-3	TRBD2	TGCAGTGCTAGAGAGGAGGCGGGAGGGCCGAAAGATACGCAGTATTTT	CSAREEAGGPKDTQYF
TRBV29-1	few	TRBJ2-4	NA	TGCAGCGTTGAGGTCAGTCGCCCAGCCAAAAACATTCAGTACTTC	CSVEVSRPAKNIQYF
TRBV11-2	NA	TRBJ2-3	NA	TGTGCCAGCAGCTTCCGGGGGTATAGCACAGATACGCAGTATTTT	CASSFRGYSTDTQYF
TRBV19	medium-sized	TRBJ2-5	NA	TGTGCCAGTAGTATGGGACCCTACCAAGAGACCCAGTACTTC	CASSMGPYQETQYF
TRBV19	medium-sized	TRBJ1-3	NA	TGTGCCAGTAGTATCCTGCCAGGGTCTGGAAACACCATATATTTT	CASSILPGSGNTIYF
TRBV20-1	few	TRBJ2-3	TRBD2	TGCAGTTGGACTAGCGGGAGAACAGATACGCAGTATTTT	CSWTSGRTDTQYF
TRBV28	few	TRBJ2-4	NA	TGTGCCAGCAGCTTCCTAGAGCACAGGGAGGACATTCAGTACTTC	CASSFLEHREDIQYF
TRBV7-3	few	TRBJ2-5	NA	TGTGCCAGCAGCCCCCAGGGGACCTTAGGGGAGACCCAGTACTTC	CASSPQGTLGETQYF
TRBV20-1	NA	TRBJ2-1	TRBD2	TGCAGTGCTAGGGATGGGACTAGCGCGAGGGCCAGGGGTGAGCAGTTCTTC	CSARDGTSARARGEQFF
TRBV18	NA	TRBJ1-5	NA	TGTGCCAGCTCACCGAATCAGATTAGCAATCAGCCCCAGCATTTT	CASSPNQISNQPQHF
TRBV7-9	NA	TRBJ2-1	NA	TGTGCCAGCAGCTTCGGACAGACCTACAATGAGCAGTTCTTC	CASSFGQTYNEQFF
TRBV27	medium-sized	TRBJ2-7	NA	TGTGCCAGCAGTTTAACAGGCACCCTCGAGCAGTACTTC	CASSLTGTLEQYF
TRBV12-3/TRBV12-4	medium-sized	TRBJ2-7	TRBD2	TGTGCCAGCAGTTTTCTTTCTGCGGGAGCCTACGAGCAGTACTTC	CASSFLSAGAYEQYF
TRBV19	NA	TRBJ2-7	NA	TGTGCCAGTAAGGGGGGAGGGGGCAGCGAGCAGTACTTC	CASKGGGGSEQYF
TRBV10-3	few	TRBJ2-7	TRBD2	TGTGCCATCAGTGCTGCTAGCGGGAGTAGGTACGAGCAGTACTTC	CAISAASGSRYEQYF
TRBV12-3/TRBV12-4	few	TRBJ1-5	TRBD1	TGTGCCAGCAGTTTAGTACAGGGGGGGACGACCAGCAATCAGCCCCAGCATTTT	CASSLVQGGTTSNQPQHF
TRBV11-2	few	TRBJ2-1	TRBD2	TGTGCCAGCAGCCCCCTAGCGGGCGGGGGGAATGAGCAGTTCTTC	CASSPLAGGGNEQFF
TRBV12-3/TRBV12-4	NA	TRBJ2-1	TRBD2	TGTGCCAGCAGTTTATTTGGCCAGCGGGAGGGAGAGCAGTTCTTC	CASSLFGQREGEQFF
TRBV28	few	TRBJ1-3	TRBD1	TGTGCCAGCAGTTCCTTACAGGGGGCTCGCGGAAACACCATATATTTT	CASSSLQGARGNTIYF
TRBV6-2/TRBV6-3	few	TRBJ2-1	TRBD1	TGTGCCAGCAGTGACAGACGACAGGGTTCATTCTTC	CASSDRRQGSFF
TRBV6-2/TRBV6-3	medium-sized	TRBJ2-7	TRBD1	TGTGCCAGCAACCCTCCGGGACAGGGGTTGTACGAGCAGTACTTC	CASNPPGQGLYEQYF
TRBV11-1	NA	TRBJ2-1	TRBD2	TGTGCCAGCAGCCGCGGACTAGCGGGAGGTTTGTTCAATGAGCAGTTCTTC	CASSRGLAGGLFNEQFF
TRBV20-1	few	TRBJ2-1	TRBD2	TGCAGTGCTGAGGGACTAGCCTATACCTACAATGAGCAGTTCTTC	CSAEGLAYTYNEQFF
TRBV23-1	NA	TRBJ1-4	NA	TGCGCCAGCAGTCACCCACGGGACCCGAGTGAAAAACTGTTTTTT	CASSHPRDPSEKLFF
TRBV20-1	NA	TRBJ2-3	TRBD2	TGCAGTGAGACGGGGACTAGCGGGAGGGGTAGCACAGATACGCAGTATTTT	CSETGTSGRGSTDTQYF
TRBV12-3/TRBV12-4	few	TRBJ1-2	NA	TGTGCCAGCAGTTTATATCGCGGGGGGGGATCTAACTATGGCTACACCTTC	CASSLYRGGGSNYGYTF
TRBV20-1	few	TRBJ2-1	TRBD2	TGCAGTGCTAGAGATCTAGCGGGAGGCTCCTACAATGAGCAGTTCTTC	CSARDLAGGSYNEQFF
TRBV11-2	few	TRBJ1-5	NA	TGTGCCAGCAGCGCGTTCGGTTGGGGTCAGCCCCAGCATTTT	CASSAFGWGQPQHF
TRBV6-5	medium-sized	TRBJ1-1	TRBD1	TGTGCCAGCAGGCTAAGACAGGGTGGCACTGAAGCTTTCTTT	CASRLRQGGTEAFF
TRBV7-9	few	TRBJ2-7	TRBD1	TGTGCCAGCAGCAACCTGAACAGGGGGCCCCCCTACGAGCAGTACTTC	CASSNLNRGPPYEQYF
TRBV20-1	few	TRBJ2-7	TRBD2	TGCAGTGCTAGAGCCCGGGAGACTAGCAGTTCCTACGAGCAGTACTTC	CSARARETSSSYEQYF
TRBV27	medium-sized	TRBJ2-3	NA	TGTGCCAGCAGTCACAGTAGCACAGATACGCAGTATTTT	CASSHSSTDTQYF